This T cell receptor (beta chain) was identified in a study of CD8 T cells in ankylosing spondylitis. Overall study findings and caveats: Matched ankylosing spondylitis synovial fluid reportedly showed significant enrichment of disease-linked clones.

Ten or more counts support this clonotype. Antigen unknown. By quantitative 5'-RACE with molecular barcodes, the TCR beta libraries were made. TCRdb re-analysed the 5' RACE reads in MiXCR, keeping a single row per CDR3 protein. The sample lists 180,000 or so distinct CDR3 sequences; under 14% were seen once. Per germline, CDR1 SGHDT and CDR2 YYEEEE. Trimming removed 0 bases from V and 5 bases from J; junction bases left unmatched: 9. The CDR3 has 16 amino acids. This clonotype was obtained from a male donor with ankylosing spondylitis or in good health (not recorded which). The chain has TRBV5-6 and TRBJ2-5, with 8 bases lining up with TRBD2. The sequenced sample was blood, either unsorted or a sorted T cell fraction (not recorded which). CDR3 sequence: CASSLALAGGEETQYF. As DNA, the CDR3 is TGTGCCAGCAGCTTGGCCCTGGCGGGGGGAGAGGAGACCCAGTACTTC.